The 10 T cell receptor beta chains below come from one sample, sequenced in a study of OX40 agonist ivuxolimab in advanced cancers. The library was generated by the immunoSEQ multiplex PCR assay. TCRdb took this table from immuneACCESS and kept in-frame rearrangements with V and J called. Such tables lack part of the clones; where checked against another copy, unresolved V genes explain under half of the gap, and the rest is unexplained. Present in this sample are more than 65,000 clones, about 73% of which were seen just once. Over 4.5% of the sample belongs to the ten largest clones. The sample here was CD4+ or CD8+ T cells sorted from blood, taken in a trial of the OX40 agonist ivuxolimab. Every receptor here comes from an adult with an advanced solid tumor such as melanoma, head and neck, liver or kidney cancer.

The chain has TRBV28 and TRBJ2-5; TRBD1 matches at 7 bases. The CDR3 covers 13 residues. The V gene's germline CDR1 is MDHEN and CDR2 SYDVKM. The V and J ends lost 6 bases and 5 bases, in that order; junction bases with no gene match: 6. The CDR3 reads CASRQTGVETQYF. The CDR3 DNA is TGTGCCAGCAGGCAAACAGGGGTCGAGACCCAGTACTTC.

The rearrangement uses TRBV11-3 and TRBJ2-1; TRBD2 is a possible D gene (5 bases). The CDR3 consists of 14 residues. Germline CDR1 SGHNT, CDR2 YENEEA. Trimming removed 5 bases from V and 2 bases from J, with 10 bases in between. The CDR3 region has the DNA TGTGCCAGCAGCCCCACCGGGGCCTACAATGAGCAGTTCTTC. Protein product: CASSPTGAYNEQFF.

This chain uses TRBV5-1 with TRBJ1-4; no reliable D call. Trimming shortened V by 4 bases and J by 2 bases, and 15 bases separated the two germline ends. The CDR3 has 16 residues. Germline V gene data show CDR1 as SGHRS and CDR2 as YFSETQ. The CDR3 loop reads CASSAVGSRTNEKLFF. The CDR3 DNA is TGCGCCAGCAGCGCGGTGGGGAGCCGCACTAATGAAAAACTGTTTTTT.

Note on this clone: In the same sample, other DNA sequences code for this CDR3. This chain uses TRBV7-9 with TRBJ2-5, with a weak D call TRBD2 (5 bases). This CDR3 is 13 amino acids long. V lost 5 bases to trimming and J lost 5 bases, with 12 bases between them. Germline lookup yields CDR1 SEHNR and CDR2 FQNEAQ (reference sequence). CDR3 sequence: CASSLRARETQYF. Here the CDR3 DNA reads TGTGCCAGCAGCCTGAGGGCGCGGGAGACCCAGTACTTC.

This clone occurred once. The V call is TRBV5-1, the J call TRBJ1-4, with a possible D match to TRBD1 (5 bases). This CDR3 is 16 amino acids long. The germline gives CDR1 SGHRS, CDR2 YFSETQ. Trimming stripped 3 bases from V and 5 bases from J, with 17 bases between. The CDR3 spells CASSSNLGGGNEKLFF. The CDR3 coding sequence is TGCGCCAGCAGCTCGAACCTTGGGGGAGGCAATGAAAAACTGTTTTTT.

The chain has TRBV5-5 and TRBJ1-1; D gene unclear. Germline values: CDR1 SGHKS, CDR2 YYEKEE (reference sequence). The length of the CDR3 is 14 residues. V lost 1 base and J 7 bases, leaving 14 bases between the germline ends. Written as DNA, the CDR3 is TGTGCCAGCAGCTTGCAAGAGCGGGTTAATGAAGCTTTCTTT. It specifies CASSLQERVNEAFF. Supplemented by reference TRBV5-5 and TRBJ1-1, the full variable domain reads DAGVTQSPTHLIKTRGQQVTLRCSPISGHKSVSWYQQVLGQGPQFIFQYYEKEERGRGNFPDRFSARQFPNYSSELNVNALLLGDSALYLCASSLQERVNEAFFGQGTRLTVV.

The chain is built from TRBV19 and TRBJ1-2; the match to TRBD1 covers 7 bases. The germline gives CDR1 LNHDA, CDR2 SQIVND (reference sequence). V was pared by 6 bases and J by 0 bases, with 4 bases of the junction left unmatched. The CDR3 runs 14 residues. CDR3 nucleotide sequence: TGTGCCAGTAGACGACAGGGAACTAACTATGGCTACACCTTC. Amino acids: CASRRQGTNYGYTF.

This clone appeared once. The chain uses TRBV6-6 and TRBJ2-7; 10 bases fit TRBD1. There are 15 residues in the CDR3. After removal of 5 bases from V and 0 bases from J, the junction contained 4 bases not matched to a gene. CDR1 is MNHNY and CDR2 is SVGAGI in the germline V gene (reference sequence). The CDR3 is CASSGDRGSSYEQYF. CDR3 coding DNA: TGTGCCAGCAGTGGGGACAGGGGTAGCTCCTACGAGCAGTACTTC.

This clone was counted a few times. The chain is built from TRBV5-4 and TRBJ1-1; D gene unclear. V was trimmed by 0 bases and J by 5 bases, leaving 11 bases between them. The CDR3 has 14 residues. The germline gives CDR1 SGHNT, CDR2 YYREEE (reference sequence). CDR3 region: CASSLGGRDTEAFF. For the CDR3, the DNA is TGTGCCAGCAGCTTGGGAGGGAGGGATACTGAAGCTTTCTTT.

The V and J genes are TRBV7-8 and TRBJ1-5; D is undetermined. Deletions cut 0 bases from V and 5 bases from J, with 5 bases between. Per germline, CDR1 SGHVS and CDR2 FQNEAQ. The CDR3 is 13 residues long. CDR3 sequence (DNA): TGTGCCAGCAGCTTAGCAGGGCATCAGCCCCAGCATTTT. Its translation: CASSLAGHQPQHF. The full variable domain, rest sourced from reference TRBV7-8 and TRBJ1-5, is GAGVSQSPRYKVAKRGQDVALRCDPISGHVSLFWYQQALGQGPEFLTYFQNEAQLDKSGLPSDRFFAERPEGSVSTLKIQRTQQEDSAVYLCASSLAGHQPQHFGDGTRLSIL.